The present TCR beta chain was sequenced within a study of a mutant IDH1 vaccine in newly diagnosed glioma. With regard to this clone: Its antigen is undetermined.

Trimming took off 2 bases at V and 7 bases at J, with 13 bases between the two ends. The CDR3 is 14 amino acids. Germline lookup yields CDR1 SGHKS and CDR2 YYEKEE (reference sequence). Time point of the sample: week 5, during vaccination. Doses comprised 300 ug of mutant IDH1 20-mer peptide each, plus topical imiquimod. The data were produced by immunoSEQ multiplex PCR, yet TCRdb's version contains in-frame clones alone and is incomplete. The table has over 50,000 clones, around 89% seen once. The sequence was obtained from a woman aged 40 to 50 with glioma. The sequencing used PBMCs, collected from a glioma patient whose treatment included an IDH1 peptide vaccine. This chain connects TRBV5-5 to TRBJ2-4; possibly TRBD1 for D (7 bases). CDR3 in amino acids: CASSFVSGGNIQYF. The CDR3 nucleotides are TGTGCCAGCAGCTTTGTATCAGGGGGGAACATTCAGTACTTC. The full variable domain, with the rest looked up from reference TRBV5-5 and TRBJ2-4, is DAGVTQSPTHLIKTRGQQVTLRCSPISGHKSVSWYQQVLGQGPQFIFQYYEKEERGRGNFPDRFSARQFPNYSSELNVNALLLGDSALYLCASSFVSGGNIQYFGAGTRLSVL.